Listed below are T cell receptor beta chains from one sample, sequenced in a study of blood T cell repertoires in COVID-19. Only in-frame clones appear in the TCRdb table, and some are missing; sequencing was by immunoSEQ multiplex PCR. The sample shows some 180,000 clones, 75% to 85% of them seen only once. Sequenced material: peripheral blood. Receptors originate from a woman in her thirties or forties with COVID-19, enrolled during active disease. Both conserved end residues are part of each CDR3. A D gene is named only where the DNA matches it firmly. Part of the rows lack a size; the others show once, few, many or a class for expanded clones.

j_call	v_call	d_call	clone_size	cdr3_nt	cdr3_aa
TRBJ2-7	TRBV6-5	-	-	TGTGCCAGCAGGGGGGGCGGGAGAGACGAGCAGTACTTC	CASRGGGRDEQYF
TRBJ1-6	TRBV4-1	-	-	TGCGCCAGCAGCCAAGATCCGAGGAATTCACCCCTCCACTTT	CASSQDPRNSPLHF
TRBJ2-7	TRBV10-2	-	-	TGCGCCAGCAGTGATCAGGACTCCTACGAGCAGTACTTC	CASSDQDSYEQYF
TRBJ2-2	TRBV28	TRBD2	-	TGTGCCAGCAGGTCGACTAGCGGCCGCGGGGAGCTGTTTTTT	CASRSTSGRGELFF
TRBJ2-2	TRBV27	-	-	TGTGCCAGCAGTTTAGGGGCCGGGCCGAACACCGGGGAGCTGTTTTTT	CASSLGAGPNTGELFF
TRBJ1-2	TRBV19	-	-	TGTGCCAGTAGTATACTTCTGGCGGGCTATGGCTACACCTTC	CASSILLAGYGYTF
TRBJ2-3	TRBV19	-	-	TGTGCCAGCTCGATATCTAGTGCGCAGTATTTT	CASSISSAQYF
TRBJ2-3	TRBV18	-	once	TGTGCCAGCTCACCGAGTAATGTAGCAGATACGCAGTATTTT	CASSPSNVADTQYF
TRBJ2-1	TRBV11-2	TRBD2	-	TGTGCCAGCAGCCCGACTAGCGGGGTTCACAATGAGCAGTTCTTC	CASSPTSGVHNEQFF
TRBJ2-1	TRBV7-2	-	-	TGTGCCAGCAGCCTAGGGCTAGCGTCCTACAATGAGCAGTTCTTC	CASSLGLASYNEQFF
TRBJ2-2	TRBV5-1	TRBD1	-	TGCGCCAGCAGCCCCGGACAGGGGAAGGGGACCGGGGAGCTGTTTTTT	CASSPGQGKGTGELFF
TRBJ1-1	TRBV2	-	-	TGTGCCAGCGCTAGTGGGGGCGCGGACACTGAAGCTTTCTTT	CASASGGADTEAFF
TRBJ1-4	TRBV6-4	TRBD1	-	TGTGCCAGCAGAATCAGGGGGACTAATGAAAAACTGTTTTTT	CASRIRGTNEKLFF
TRBJ2-4	TRBV6-6	-	-	TGTGCCAGCACCTCCTCGAAGGAGGACATTCAGTACTTC	CASTSSKEDIQYF
TRBJ2-2	TRBV15	TRBD2	-	TGTGCCACCAGCAGAGAACTAGCGGGAGCCGGGGAGCTGTTTTTT	CATSRELAGAGELFF
TRBJ1-3	TRBV10-1	-	-	TGCGCCAGCAGTGACCGGGGACAAGGAAACACCATATATTTT	CASSDRGQGNTIYF
TRBJ2-3	TRBV5-1	TRBD1	once	TGCGCCAGCCGGGACAGTCTAACAGATACGCAGTATTTT	CASRDSLTDTQYF
TRBJ1-5	TRBV19	-	few	TGTGCCAGTAGTGGACTTGGTGTTAATCAGCCCCAGCATTTT	CASSGLGVNQPQHF
TRBJ1-3	TRBV5-6	TRBD1	once	TGTGCCAGCAGCGGATACAGGGGGCACCGAGCGGGAAACACCATATATTTT	CASSGYRGHRAGNTIYF
TRBJ2-1	TRBV24-1	TRBD2	-	TGTGCCACCAGTGATGGGGCTAGCGGGGGGGGTCTTGATGTTGAGCAGTTCTTC	CATSDGASGGGLDVEQFF
TRBJ2-3	TRBV14	TRBD1	few	TGTGCCAGCAGCCCGCGACAGGGCAAAGATACGCAGTATTTT	CASSPRQGKDTQYF
TRBJ2-7	TRBV28	TRBD2	-	TGTGCCAGCAGTATTCGTCTAGCGGGTTTCTACGAGCAGTACTTC	CASSIRLAGFYEQYF
TRBJ1-2	TRBV30	TRBD1	few	TGTGCCTGGAGTGCTTCGGACAGGCCGAACTATGGCTACACCTTC	CAWSASDRPNYGYTF
TRBJ2-3	TRBV5-1	-	-	TGCGCCAGCAGACCCCAGGGGGAGGCAGATACGCAGTATTTT	CASRPQGEADTQYF
TRBJ2-1	TRBV2	-	-	TGTGCCAGCAGCGAAAGCCAGGGCGCCTACAATGAGCAGTTCTTC	CASSESQGAYNEQFF
TRBJ2-1	TRBV10-2	TRBD2	once	TGCGCCAGCACCCGGGAGGGCCGCGGTGAGCAGTTCTTC	CASTREGRGEQFF
TRBJ1-5	TRBV5-6	-	-	TGTGCCAGCAGCCTAAAGGGGGTTCAGCCCCAGCATTTT	CASSLKGVQPQHF
TRBJ2-1	TRBV7-9	-	-	TGTGCCAGCAGCCCGAAGGGGTCCTACAATGAGCAGTTCTTC	CASSPKGSYNEQFF
TRBJ2-3	TRBV14	TRBD1	-	TGTGCCAGCAGCTGGACAGGAGCGAACACAGATACGCAGTATTTT	CASSWTGANTDTQYF
TRBJ1-4	TRBV11-2	-	-	TGTGCCAGCAGCTTAGCGTCCAGCGATAATGAAAAACTGTTTTTT	CASSLASSDNEKLFF
TRBJ2-1	TRBV7-9	TRBD2	-	TGTGCCAGCAGCCCCGGGACTAGCGGGGTAGGTGAGCAGTTCTTC	CASSPGTSGVGEQFF
TRBJ2-5	TRBV11-3	-	-	TGTGCCAGCAGCTTCGGGGACATCCAAGAGACCCAGTACTTC	CASSFGDIQETQYF
TRBJ2-7	TRBV28	-	-	TGTGCCAGCAGTCCCCCCGGACAGCACTCCTACGAGCAGTACTTC	CASSPPGQHSYEQYF
TRBJ2-7	TRBV10-3	-	-	TGTGCCATCAGTGAGTTAACATCTTACGAGCAGTACTTC	CAISELTSYEQYF
TRBJ1-3	TRBV4-1	TRBD1	-	TGCGCCAGCAGTCCTAGAGGAAGTACGGGACAGGGGATTATTTCTGGAAACACCATATATTTT	CASSPRGSTGQGIISGNTIYF
TRBJ2-5	TRBV5-4	TRBD2	-	TGTGCCAGCAGCCCGCGGGGGGCGGTAGAGACCCAGTACTTC	CASSPRGAVETQYF
TRBJ2-7	TRBV9	TRBD2	-	TGTGCCAGCAGCCCGAGACTAGCGGGAGACCACGAGCAGTACTTC	CASSPRLAGDHEQYF
TRBJ2-5	TRBV3-1/TRBV3-2	-	-	TGTGCCAGCAGCCGCGCCGAGGTGGAGCCGCAAGAGACCCAGTACTTC	CASSRAEVEPQETQYF
TRBJ2-2	TRBV5-1	TRBD2	-	TGCGCCAGCAGCGGAGAGCGGGAGGTCCAAACCGGGGAGCTGTTTTTT	CASSGEREVQTGELFF
TRBJ1-2	TRBV9	-	few	TGTGCCAGCAGCGTACTGGACCGATTTTCAGGGGGCTACACCTTC	CASSVLDRFSGGYTF
TRBJ2-7	TRBV28	TRBD2	few	TGTGCCAGCAGTCCCCCGGGACTAGCGGCCGAGCAGTACTTC	CASSPPGLAAEQYF
TRBJ2-7	TRBV28	TRBD2	once	TGTGCCAGCAGCCTTCGGCGGGACTATCAGTACTTC	CASSLRRDYQYF